A single sample gave rise to the 13 T cell receptor beta chains below, sequenced in a study of blood T cell repertoires in COVID-19 (dated by TCRdb to between 2020 and 2021). The method was the immunoSEQ multiplex PCR assay. The table comes from immuneACCESS by way of TCRdb, which keeps in-frame sequences with V and J called. Part of the clones is missing from these tables; in studies checked, under half for an unresolved V gene and the rest for unknown reasons. This sample is represented by roughly 300,000 clones; 85% of them were singletons. About 2.5% of the sample belongs to the ten largest clones. The sample was PBMCs or T cells enriched from blood (not recorded which). The receptors were sampled from a woman between 45 and 65 years old who had recovered from COVID-19.

This chain connects TRBV4-3 to TRBJ2-7, with 12 bases that match TRBD2. The V segment lost 0 bases and the J segment 4 bases; nucleotides outside the gene matches: 4. CDR1 LGHNA and CDR2 YSLEER come from the germline V gene. This CDR3 has 16 amino acids. The CDR3 region has the DNA TGCGCCAGCAGCCAAGAACCTAGCGGGAGGGCTTACGAGCAGTACTTC. Its protein product is CASSQEPSGRAYEQYF.

DNA for the CDR3: TGTGCCAGCTCACCCCGACGGTCTAGCTCCTACGAGCAGTACTTC. It yields the protein CASSPRRSSSYEQYF. The chain links TRBV18 to TRBJ2-7, with D uncertain. The CDR3 covers 15 residues. V lost 3 bases to trimming and J lost 0 bases, with 12 bases between them. The germline gives CDR1 KGHSH, CDR2 LQKENI. Full variable domain (outside the CDR3, taken from reference TRBV18 and TRBJ2-7): NAGVMQNPRHLVRRRGQEARLRCSPMKGHSHVYWYRQLPEEGLKFMVYLQKENIIDESGMPKERFSAEFPKEGPSILRIQQVVRGDSAAYFCASSPRRSSSYEQYFGPGTRLTVT.

This clone was recorded a few times. The chain's CDR3 is CASSEALYHPYNEQFF. The CDR3 nucleotides read TGTGCCAGCAGTGAAGCTCTCTACCACCCTTACAATGAGCAGTTCTTC. The rearrangement uses TRBV6-1 and TRBJ2-1, with unresolved D. CDR1 and CDR2 from the germline V gene are MNHNS and SASEGT. V shed 0 bases and J shed 4 bases, with 13 bases lying between them. This CDR3 region has 16 residues.

V usage is TRBV9 and J usage is TRBJ2-1, with 8 positions matching TRBD2. V trimming: 0 bases; J trimming: 6 bases; junction bases outside the gene matches: 5. This CDR3 contains 15 residues. Per the germline V gene, CDR1 is SGDLS and CDR2 is YYNGEE. This chain's CDR3 is CASSVEGLGRNEQFF. In DNA, the CDR3 is TGTGCCAGCAGCGTAGAGGGACTAGGGCGCAATGAGCAGTTCTTC.

This chain joins TRBV7-9 and TRBJ2-1, with 7 bases lining up with TRBD1. The CDR3 has 14 residues. The germline V gene encodes CDR1 SEHNR and CDR2 FQNEAQ (reference sequence). The J segment lost 4 bases and the V segment lost 6 bases, leaving 6 bases of the junction unmatched. CDR3 in amino acids: CASRKDRIYNEQFF. The CDR3 coding sequence is TGTGCCAGCAGGAAGGACAGGATTTACAATGAGCAGTTCTTC.

CDR3 in amino acids: CASSPAYNSPLHF. As DNA, the CDR3 is TGTGCCAGCAGCCCGGCCTATAATTCACCCCTCCACTTT. The V and J genes are TRBV11-2 and TRBJ1-6; D is unresolved. V was pared by 5 bases and J by 2 bases, with 4 bases between. This CDR3 spans 13 amino acids. In germline, CDR1 is SGHAT, CDR2 FQNNGV.

The chain combines TRBV5-5 with TRBJ1-4, with D maybe TRBD1 (6 bases). CDR1 is SGHKS and CDR2 is YYEKEE in the germline V gene (reference sequence). This CDR3 is 16 amino acids long. Trimming took 1 base from V and 7 from J, leaving 17 bases between them. The CDR3 spells CASSLTGSAGGEKLFF. CDR3 sequence (DNA): TGTGCCAGCAGCTTGACAGGGAGCGCCGGAGGTGAAAAACTGTTTTTT.

The chain combines TRBV5-8 with TRBJ2-1; possibly TRBD2 for D (6 bases). The CDR3 loop spans 15 amino acids. Deletions cut 3 bases from V and 7 bases from J, with 17 bases between. In germline, CDR1 is SGHTS, CDR2 YDEGEE. The CDR3 loop is CASSYRGTFWNEQFF. Written as DNA, the CDR3 is TGTGCCAGCAGCTACCGGGGGACCTTTTGGAATGAGCAGTTCTTC.

In this sample, this clone turned up once. Other DNA sequences of this sample code for an identical CDR3. J is TRBJ2-3 and V is TRBV3-1 (or the pseudogene TRBV3-2); D gene ambiguous. V dropped 6 bases and J dropped 1 base, with 8 bases sitting between them. The germline gives CDR1 LGHDT, CDR2 YNNKEL (reference sequence). There are 13 residues in the CDR3. CDR3 coding DNA: TGTGCCAGCAGGCAACGGGGCACAGATACGCAGTATTTT. Protein product: CASRQRGTDTQYF.

The chain recombines TRBV29-1 with TRBJ1-1; perhaps TRBD1 as D (6 bases). Germline V gene data show CDR1 as SQVTM and CDR2 as ANQGSEA. The CDR3 is 12 amino acids. Trimming removed 6 bases from V and 4 bases from J, with 12 bases in between. CDR3 DNA: TGCAGCGTCGAGGGGGGGGCCACTGAAGCTTTCTTT. Translated: CSVEGGATEAFF.

A few counts support this clone. The V gene is TRBV19, the J gene TRBJ1-5; possibly TRBD1 for D (6 bases). Trimming pared 6 bases from V and 7 bases from J, leaving 13 bases between. The CDR3 covers 13 residues. CDR1 LNHDA and CDR2 SQIVND come from the germline V gene (reference sequence). The CDR3 is CASSDQGRQPQHF. The CDR3 DNA reads TGTGCCAGTAGCGACCAGGGGAGACAGCCCCAGCATTTT.

The rearrangement joins TRBV5-1 to TRBJ2-3; 8 bases fit TRBD2. The trim removed 4 bases at V and 1 base at J, leaving 5 bases unmatched. Germline lookup yields CDR1 SGHRS and CDR2 YFSETQ. The CDR3 spans 15 residues. The CDR3 sequence: CASSGARGGTDTQYF. CDR3 in DNA: TGCGCCAGCAGCGGGGCGCGGGGGGGCACAGATACGCAGTATTTT.

This sequence joins TRBV28 and TRBJ2-1, with D tentatively TRBD1 (6 bases). Trimming cost V 8 bases and J 4 bases, with 24 bases left between them. The CDR3 extends over 17 amino acids. Germline V lookup: CDR1 MDHEN, CDR2 SYDVKM. The CDR3: CASPPSGDTARYNEQFF. The DNA of the CDR3 is TGTGCCAGCCCTCCTTCCGGGGACACGGCTAGATACAATGAGCAGTTCTTC. The full variable domain, with the rest looked up from reference TRBV28 and TRBJ2-1, is DVKVTQSSRYLVKRTGEKVFLECVQDMDHENMFWYRQDPGLGLRLIYFSYDVKMKEKGDIPEGYSVSREKKERFSLILESASTNQTSMYLCASPPSGDTARYNEQFFGPGTRLTVL.